This T cell receptor beta chain derives from a study of blood T cell repertoires in COVID-19. Overall study: The cDNA or gDNA used as material had been derived from T cells, B-cell-depleted T cells, or PBMCs.

Participants, about 18 to 90 years old, spanned about two dozen US areas. Allocation to cohorts depended on clinical history reported by the participants. From germline, CDR1 is SGHDN and CDR2 FVKESK. The CDR3 contains 13 residues. The V end was cut by 1 base, the J end by 4 bases, with 8 bases between. Authors' analysis steps: Amplifying reference gene primers gave estimates of nucleated cell counts. Only in-frame clones appear in the TCRdb table, and some are missing; sequencing was by immunoSEQ multiplex PCR. From that table come the V and J calls and clone size; the DNA was used to work out D and trimming. The table includes around 450,000 clones, about 85% detected once.

V and J are TRBV14 and TRBJ2-7, with TRBD2 as a possible D gene (5 bases). The clonotype was recovered from a woman aged 18-35 years with acute COVID-19. Specimen: PBMCs or T cells enriched from blood (not recorded which). The DNA of the CDR3 is TGTGCCAGCAGCCAAGCGGAGGTTTACGAGCAGTACTTC. As protein: CASSQAEVYEQYF.